Presented here are 3 T cell receptor beta chains from one specimen sequenced in a study of cytomegalovirus exposure and HLA in healthy donors. Amplification used 60 Vbeta primers and 13 Jbeta primers. TCRdb's table, derived via immunoSEQ multiplex PCR, lists solely in-frame clones and lacks some. The repertoire holds about 140,000 clones, with over 60% as singletons. Sequences were obtained from PBMCs. The source of these receptors is a female donor in good health and CMV-seronegative.

J is TRBJ1-3 and V is TRBV12-5; D might be TRBD1 (6 bases). TRBJ2-2 explains the end of the DNA better; the J call may be wrong. Germline-derived CDR1 and CDR2 are LGHNT and FRNRAP. This CDR3 comprises 12 residues. The chain's CDR3 is CASGGDMRELFF. In nucleotides, the CDR3 is TGTGCTAGTGGGGGGGACATGCGGGAGCTGTTTTTT.

CDR3 nucleotides: TGCGCCAGCAGGCGTTCACAGGGGCAGGGTGAAAAACTGTTTTTT. This translates into CASRRSQGQGEKLFF. The chain combines TRBV23-1 with TRBJ1-4; 7 bases match TRBD1. TRBV23-1 is an ORF, and what it does is uncertain. V lost 6 bases, J lost 7 bases, and 11 bases stayed unmatched. CDR3 size: 15 residues.

CDR3 nucleotides: TGTGCCAGCAGTTATTCAGAAACCTATGGCTACACCTTC. Its protein product is CASSYSETYGYTF. The chain couples TRBV6-5 to TRBJ1-2; no clear D. Germline CDR1 reads MNHEY; CDR2 reads SVGAGI. There are 13 residues in the CDR3. V dropped 3 bases and J dropped 4 bases, with 9 bases sitting between them.